This TCR beta chain emerged from a study of human thymus T cells. Method: immunoSEQ multiplex PCR; TCRdb's copy keeps in-frame clones and lacks some. The sample shows some 46,000 clones, 94% of them seen only once. Germline loops: CDR1 MNHEY, CDR2 SMNVEV (reference sequence). With V trimmed by 5 bases and J by 4 bases, 11 bases remained unmatched. CDR3 length: 16 residues. The sample donors, healthy Finnish infants, were having corrective surgery for congenital heart defects. The sequence was collected from a boy in the first two years of life with a congenital heart defect but otherwise immunologically healthy. Material for sequencing was blood. The gene calls are TRBV27 and TRBJ2-7; 10 positions match TRBD1. CDR3 DNA: TGTGCCAGCAGTCGAGGGGTCGGGACAGGGGAATACGAGCAGTACTTC. Its protein is CASSRGVGTGEYEQYF.